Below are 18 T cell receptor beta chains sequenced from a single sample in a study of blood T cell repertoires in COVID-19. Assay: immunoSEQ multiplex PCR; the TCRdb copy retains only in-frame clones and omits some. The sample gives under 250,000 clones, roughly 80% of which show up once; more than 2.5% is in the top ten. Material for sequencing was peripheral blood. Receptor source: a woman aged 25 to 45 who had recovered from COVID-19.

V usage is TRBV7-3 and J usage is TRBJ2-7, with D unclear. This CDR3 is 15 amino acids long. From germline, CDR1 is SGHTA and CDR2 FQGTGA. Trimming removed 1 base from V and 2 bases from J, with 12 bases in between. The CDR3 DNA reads TGTGCCAGCAGCTTAAGTGGCGGCACTACCTACGAGCAGTACTTC. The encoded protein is CASSLSGGTTYEQYF. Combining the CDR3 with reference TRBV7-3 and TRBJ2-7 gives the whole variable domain GAGVSQTPSNKVTEKGKYVELRCDPISGHTALYWYRQSLGQGPEFLIYFQGTGAADDSGLPNDRFFAVRPEGSVSTLKIQRTERGDSAVYLCASSLSGGTTYEQYFGPGTRLTVT.

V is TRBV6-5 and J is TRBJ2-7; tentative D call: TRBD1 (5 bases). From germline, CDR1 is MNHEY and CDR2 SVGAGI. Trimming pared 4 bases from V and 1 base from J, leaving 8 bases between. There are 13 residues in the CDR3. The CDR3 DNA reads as TGTGCCAGCAGTTTGACAGCATCCTACGAGCAGTACTTC. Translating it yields CASSLTASYEQYF.

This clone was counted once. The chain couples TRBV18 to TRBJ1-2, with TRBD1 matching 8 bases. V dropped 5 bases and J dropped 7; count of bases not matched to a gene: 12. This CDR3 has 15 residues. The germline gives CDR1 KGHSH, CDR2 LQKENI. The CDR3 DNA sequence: TGTGCCAGCTCAGATGAAGACAGGGGACTCCGTGGCTACACCTTC. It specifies CASSDEDRGLRGYTF.

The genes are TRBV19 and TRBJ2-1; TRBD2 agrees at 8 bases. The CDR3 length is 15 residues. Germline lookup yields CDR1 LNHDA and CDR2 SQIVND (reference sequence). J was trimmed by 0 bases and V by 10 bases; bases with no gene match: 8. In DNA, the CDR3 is TGTGCCACCGCGGGGGGAGGGGACTCCTACAATGAGCAGTTCTTC. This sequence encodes CATAGGGDSYNEQFF.

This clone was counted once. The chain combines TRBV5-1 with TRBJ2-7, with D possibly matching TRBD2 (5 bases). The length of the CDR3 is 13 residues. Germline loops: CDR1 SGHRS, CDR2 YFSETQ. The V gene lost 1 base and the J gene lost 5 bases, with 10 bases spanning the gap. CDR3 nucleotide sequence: TGCGCCAGCAGCTTGCAGACTACCCACGAGCAGTACTTC. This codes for CASSLQTTHEQYF. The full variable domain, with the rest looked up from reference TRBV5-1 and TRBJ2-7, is KAGVTQTPRYLIKTRGQQVTLSCSPISGHRSVSWYQQTPGQGLQFLFEYFSETQRNKGNFPGRFSGRQFSNSRSEMNVSTLELGDSALYLCASSLQTTHEQYFGPGTRLTVT.

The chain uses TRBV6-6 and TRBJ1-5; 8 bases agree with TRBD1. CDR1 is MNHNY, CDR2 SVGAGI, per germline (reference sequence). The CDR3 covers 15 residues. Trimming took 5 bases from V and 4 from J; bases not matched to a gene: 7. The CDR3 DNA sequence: TGTGCCAGCAGTCCCCCGGGACAGGCGAATCAGCCCCAGCATTTT. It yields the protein CASSPPGQANQPQHF.

The CDR3 sequence is CASSLSGVNTEAFF. The CDR3 coding sequence is TGTGCCAGCAGCTTATCAGGGGTGAACACTGAAGCTTTCTTT. V gene TRBV11-3 combines with J gene TRBJ1-1, with D maybe TRBD1 (6 bases). The CDR3 sequence is 14 residues long. V was clipped by 2 bases and J by 0 bases, with 7 bases between them. The V gene's germline CDR1 is SGHNT and CDR2 YENEEA.

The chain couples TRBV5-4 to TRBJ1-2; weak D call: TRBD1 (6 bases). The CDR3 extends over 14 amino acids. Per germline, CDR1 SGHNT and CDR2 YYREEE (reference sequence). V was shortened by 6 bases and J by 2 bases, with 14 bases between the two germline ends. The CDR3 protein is CASTEGGENYGYTF. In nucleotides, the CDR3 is TGTGCCAGCACTGAAGGGGGGGAGAACTATGGCTACACCTTC.

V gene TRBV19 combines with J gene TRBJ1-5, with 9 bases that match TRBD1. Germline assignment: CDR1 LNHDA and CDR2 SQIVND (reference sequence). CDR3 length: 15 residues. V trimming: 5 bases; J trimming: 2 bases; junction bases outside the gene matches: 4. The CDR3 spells CASSWGQGGNQPQHF. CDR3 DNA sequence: TGTGCCAGTAGTTGGGGACAGGGAGGCAATCAGCCCCAGCATTTT.

The CDR3 loop is CASRELAGELFF. DNA of the CDR3: TGTGCCAGCAGGGAGTTGGCCGGGGAGCTGTTTTTT. V and J are TRBV2 and TRBJ2-2; D is undetermined. The length of the CDR3 is 12 residues. The germline CDR1 and CDR2 sequences are SNHLY and FYNNEI. V lost 6 bases to trimming and J lost 6 bases, with 8 bases between them. The full variable domain, completed using reference TRBV2 and TRBJ2-2, is EPEVTQTPSHQVTQMGQEVILRCVPISNHLYFYWYRQILGQKVEFLVSFYNNEISEKSEIFDDQFSVERPDGSNFTLKIRSTKLEDSAMYFCASRELAGELFFGEGSRLTVL.

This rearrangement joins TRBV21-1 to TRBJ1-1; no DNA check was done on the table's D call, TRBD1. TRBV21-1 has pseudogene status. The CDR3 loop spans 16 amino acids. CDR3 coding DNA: TGTGCCAGCAGCAAACGGGGACAGGGGGAAGGAACTGAAGCTTTCTTT. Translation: CASSKRGQGEGTEAFF.

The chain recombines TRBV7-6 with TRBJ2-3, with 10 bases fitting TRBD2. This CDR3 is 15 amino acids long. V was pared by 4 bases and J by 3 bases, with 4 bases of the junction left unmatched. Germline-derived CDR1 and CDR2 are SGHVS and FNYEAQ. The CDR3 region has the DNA TGTGCCAGCAGCTACGGTAGCGGGAGGACAGATACGCAGTATTTT. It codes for CASSYGSGRTDTQYF.

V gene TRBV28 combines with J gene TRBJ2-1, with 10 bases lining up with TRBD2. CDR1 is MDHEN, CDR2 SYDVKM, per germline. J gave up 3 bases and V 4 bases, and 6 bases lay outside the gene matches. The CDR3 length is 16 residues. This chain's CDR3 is CASSSLAGANYNEQFF. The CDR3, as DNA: TGTGCCAGCAGTTCGCTAGCGGGAGCCAACTACAATGAGCAGTTCTTC.

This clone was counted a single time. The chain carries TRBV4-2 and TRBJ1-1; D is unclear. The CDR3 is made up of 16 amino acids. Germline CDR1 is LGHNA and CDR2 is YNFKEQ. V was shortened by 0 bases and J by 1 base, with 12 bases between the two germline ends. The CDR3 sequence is CASSQDPPGQNTEAFF. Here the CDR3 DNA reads TGTGCCAGCAGCCAAGACCCGCCAGGTCAGAACACTGAAGCTTTCTTT.

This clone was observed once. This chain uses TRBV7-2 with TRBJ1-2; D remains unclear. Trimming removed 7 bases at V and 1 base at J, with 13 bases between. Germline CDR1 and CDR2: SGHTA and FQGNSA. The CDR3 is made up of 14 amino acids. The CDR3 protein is CASNPARSNYGYTF. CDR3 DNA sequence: TGTGCCAGCAACCCTGCCCGTAGTAACTATGGCTACACCTTC.

The CDR3 loop reads CASSRRTATYEQYF. The CDR3 nucleotides are TGTGCCAGCAGCCGTCGGACTGCTACCTACGAGCAGTACTTC. V and J are TRBV14 and TRBJ2-7; TRBD2 might be the D (5 bases). V shed 4 bases and J shed 2 bases, with 12 bases lying between them. Germline-derived CDR1 and CDR2 are SGHDN and FVKESK. The CDR3 has 14 residues.

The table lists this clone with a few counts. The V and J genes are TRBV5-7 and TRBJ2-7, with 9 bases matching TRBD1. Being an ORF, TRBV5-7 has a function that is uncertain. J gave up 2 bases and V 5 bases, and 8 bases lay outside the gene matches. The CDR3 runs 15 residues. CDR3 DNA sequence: TGTGCCAGCAGGTCACGAGGACAGGGGACCTACGAGCAGTACTTC. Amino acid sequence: CASRSRGQGTYEQYF.

For the CDR3, the DNA is TGTGCCAGCAGTGAATCGGGGGAAACAGGGGCCTATGGCTACACCTTC. Protein: CASSESGETGAYGYTF. The J gene is TRBJ1-2, the V gene TRBV2, with 7 bases that match TRBD1. This CDR3 has 16 residues. CDR1 SNHLY and CDR2 FYNNEI come from the germline V gene. V was pared by 2 bases and J by 4 bases, with 10 bases of the junction left unmatched.